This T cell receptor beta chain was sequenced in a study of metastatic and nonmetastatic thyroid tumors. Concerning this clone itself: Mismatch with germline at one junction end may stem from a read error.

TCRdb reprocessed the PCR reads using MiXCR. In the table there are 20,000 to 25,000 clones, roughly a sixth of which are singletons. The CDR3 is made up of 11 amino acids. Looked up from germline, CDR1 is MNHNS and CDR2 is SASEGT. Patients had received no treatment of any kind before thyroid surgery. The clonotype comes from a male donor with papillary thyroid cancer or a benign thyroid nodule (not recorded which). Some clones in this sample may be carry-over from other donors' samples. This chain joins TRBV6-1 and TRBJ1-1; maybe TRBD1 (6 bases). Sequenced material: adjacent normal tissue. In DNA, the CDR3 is TGTGTCAGCAGTGAAGGGACAACTGCTTTCTTT. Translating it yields CVSSEGTTAFF.